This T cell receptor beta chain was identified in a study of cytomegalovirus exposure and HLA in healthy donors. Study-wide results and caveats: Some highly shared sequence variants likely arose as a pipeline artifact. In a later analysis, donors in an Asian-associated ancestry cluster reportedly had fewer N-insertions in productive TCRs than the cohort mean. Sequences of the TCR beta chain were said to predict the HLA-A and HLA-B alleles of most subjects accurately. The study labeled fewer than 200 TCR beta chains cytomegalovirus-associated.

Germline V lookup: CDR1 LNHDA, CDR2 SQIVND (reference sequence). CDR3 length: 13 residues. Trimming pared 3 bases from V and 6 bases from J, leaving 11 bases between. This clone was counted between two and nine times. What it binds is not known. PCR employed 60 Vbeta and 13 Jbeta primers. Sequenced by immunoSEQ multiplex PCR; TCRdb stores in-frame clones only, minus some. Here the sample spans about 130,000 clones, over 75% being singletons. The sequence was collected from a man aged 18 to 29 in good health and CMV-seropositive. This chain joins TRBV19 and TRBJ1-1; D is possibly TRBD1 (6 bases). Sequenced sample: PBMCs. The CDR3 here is CASSIRPGAEAFF. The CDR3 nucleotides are TGTGCCAGTAGTATCCGACCAGGGGCTGAAGCTTTCTTT.